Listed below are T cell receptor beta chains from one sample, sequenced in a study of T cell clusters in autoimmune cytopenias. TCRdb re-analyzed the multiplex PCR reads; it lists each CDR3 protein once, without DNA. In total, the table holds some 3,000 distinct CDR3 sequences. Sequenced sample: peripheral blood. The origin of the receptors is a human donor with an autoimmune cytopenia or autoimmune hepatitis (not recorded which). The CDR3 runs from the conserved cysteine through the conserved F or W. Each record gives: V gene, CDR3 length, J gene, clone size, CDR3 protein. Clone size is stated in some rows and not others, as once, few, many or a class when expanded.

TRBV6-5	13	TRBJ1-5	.	CASSPHSNQPQHF
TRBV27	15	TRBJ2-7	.	CASSRTGTGPYEQYF
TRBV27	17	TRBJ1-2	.	CASSRRGHYLHVRGYTF
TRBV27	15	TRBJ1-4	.	CASSLGQTTNEKLFF
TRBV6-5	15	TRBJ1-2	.	CASSYGGATNYGYTF
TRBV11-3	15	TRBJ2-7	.	CASSLGQEPRYEQYF
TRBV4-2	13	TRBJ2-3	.	CASSPGQRYTQYF
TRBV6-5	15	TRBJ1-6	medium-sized	CASSERTASNSPLHF
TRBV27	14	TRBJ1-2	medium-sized	CASSLSWPGRGYTF
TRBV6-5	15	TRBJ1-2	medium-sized	CASSYSGTRSYGYTF
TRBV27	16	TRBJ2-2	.	CASIPRWTGLTGELFF
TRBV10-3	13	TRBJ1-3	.	CASNREPGNTIYF
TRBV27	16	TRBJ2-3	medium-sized	CASSPRAARYTDTQYF
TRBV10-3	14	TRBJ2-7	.	CAIRDRGPPYEQYF
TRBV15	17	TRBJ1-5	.	CATSLERPGRKNQPQHF
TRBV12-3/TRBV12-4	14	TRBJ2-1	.	CASSRRGGYNEQFF
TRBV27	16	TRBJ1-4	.	CASSLNPPGYGEKLFF
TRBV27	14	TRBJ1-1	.	CASRRGWGISEAFF
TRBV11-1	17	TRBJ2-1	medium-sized	CASTPGLAGISYNEQFF
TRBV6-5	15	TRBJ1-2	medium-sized	CASSYPGQGASGYTF